This TCR beta chain emerged from a study of blood T cell repertoires in COVID-19. Sequencing used immunoSEQ multiplex PCR; TCRdb keeps in-frame clones, though not all of them. The sample consists of tens of thousands of clones, 80% to 90% of them appearing once. Sequenced: peripheral blood. This TCR was recovered from a man aged 50 to 59 with active or convalescent COVID-19.

CDR3 loop: CASSEFYTGTGDRKAFF. The CDR3 bases are TGTGCCAGCAGTGAATTTTATACCGGGACAGGGGACAGAAAAGCTTTCTTT. J is TRBJ1-1 and V is TRBV6-1, with 10 bases that match TRBD1. This CDR3 contains 17 residues. Germline loops: CDR1 MNHNS, CDR2 SASEGT. J lost 9 bases, V lost 2 bases, and 15 bases had no gene match.